Each of the 22 T cell receptor beta chains below was sequenced from the same sample in a study of human T cells and chemical hapten exposure (dated by TCRdb to about 2021). This specimen's time point label, interpreted: patch test 1, 2 weeks after DPC sensitization. Sample treatment or condition, as interpreted from the label and publication: therapeutic diphenylcyclopropenone sensitization with weekly scalp DPC. Library preparation employed RACE. Sequencing was performed on a NextSeq 500. Using fastp at Q25 and MiXCR, TCRdb reprocessed the public reads and kept productive beta chains. Rows with one shared CDR3 protein collapse into an entry with the most common genes and DNA. This sample gives 150,000 to 200,000 distinct CDR3 sequences in total; roughly 15% of them show up just once. The ten largest clonotypes hold 1.7% of the sample. The source material was whole blood, sampled in connection with sensitization to the hapten diphenylcyclopropenone (DPC). The receptors here all came from a woman aged 25 to 39 with alopecia areata. Some clones in this sample may be carry-over from other donors' samples.

This clonotype was observed a handful of times. J is TRBJ1-5 and V is TRBV6-5; D may be TRBD1 (5 bases). V was clipped by 8 bases and J by 1 base, with 9 bases between them. This CDR3 region has 13 residues. Per germline, CDR1 MNHEY and CDR2 SVGAGI. The CDR3 bases are TGTGCCAGCGGGGACGGGAGCAATCAGCCCCAGCATTTT. Translated, it gives CASGDGSNQPQHF.

This clonotype was picked up a small number of times. The rearrangement uses TRBV19 and TRBJ2-3; D uncertain. Germline values: CDR1 LNHDA, CDR2 SQIVND (reference sequence). V was cut by 5 bases and J by 4 bases, with 16 bases left in between. This CDR3 is built from 15 residues. CDR3 nucleotide sequence: TGTGCCAGTAGTGCAAACGGACGACGCGCAGATACGCAGTATTTT. The encoded protein is CASSANGRRADTQYF.

The V and J genes are TRBV10-3 and TRBJ2-1, with TRBD2 matching over 10 bases. This CDR3 spans 17 amino acids. Germline CDR1 reads ENHRY; CDR2 reads SYGVKD. V lost 2 bases to trimming and J lost 0 bases; unmatched junction nucleotides: 4. The CDR3 DNA follows: TGTGCCATCAGTGAGAGGGCTAGCGGGAGCTCCTACAATGAGCAGTTCTTC. This translates into CAISERASGSSYNEQFF.

This clonotype occurred many times. V gene TRBV5-1 combines with J gene TRBJ2-7; 10 nucleotides match TRBD2. The CDR3 extends over 16 amino acids. V trimming: 5 bases; J trimming: 2 bases; junction bases outside the gene matches: 10. Germline V lookup: CDR1 SGHRS, CDR2 YFSETQ. Written as DNA, the CDR3 is TGCGCCAGCAGGACCGCATCAGCGGGGGGGCCCTACGAGCAGTACTTC. It codes for CASRTASAGGPYEQYF. Full variable domain (outside the CDR3, taken from reference TRBV5-1 and TRBJ2-7): KAGVTQTPRYLIKTRGQQVTLSCSPISGHRSVSWYQQTPGQGLQFLFEYFSETQRNKGNFPGRFSGRQFSNSRSEMNVSTLELGDSALYLCASRTASAGGPYEQYFGPGTRLTVT.

V and J are TRBV6-1 and TRBJ2-1, with 7 bases aligning to TRBD1. The CDR3 length is 14 residues. J gave up 4 bases and V 7 bases, and 7 bases lay outside the gene matches. CDR1 MNHNS and CDR2 SASEGT come from the germline V gene. CDR3: CASKPTGQYNEQFF. The CDR3 nucleotides read TGTGCCAGCAAGCCGACAGGGCAGTACAATGAGCAGTTCTTC.

V is TRBV29-1 and J is TRBJ2-1; D possibly corresponds to TRBD1 (6 bases). The CDR3 consists of 14 residues. Germline-derived CDR1 and CDR2 are SQVTM and ANQGSEA. V lost 6 bases and J lost 1, with 13 bases in between. CDR3 sequence (DNA): TGCAGCGTACTACAGGGAATGTCCTACAATGAGCAGTTCTTC. Its translation: CSVLQGMSYNEQFF.

The V gene is TRBV29-1, the J gene TRBJ1-2, with D perhaps TRBD1 (6 bases). The CDR3 is made up of 14 amino acids. V was shortened by 0 bases and J by 7 bases, with 15 bases between the two germline ends. Germline V gene data show CDR1 as SQVTM and CDR2 as ANQGSEA. Here the CDR3 DNA reads TGCAGCGTTGAAGAGGCCACAGTGGGGGCTGGCTACACCTTC. As protein: CSVEEATVGAGYTF.

This clonotype was detected ten times or more. The CDR3 region is CASSFGTGGFSNQPQHF. DNA for the CDR3: TGTGCCAGTAGTTTCGGGACAGGGGGTTTCAGCAATCAGCCCCAGCATTTT. The chain joins TRBV19 to TRBJ1-5, with TRBD1 identical over 11 bases. Germline lookup yields CDR1 LNHDA and CDR2 SQIVND (reference sequence). After removal of 5 bases from V and 1 base from J, the junction contained 7 bases not matched to a gene. The CDR3 extends over 17 amino acids.

The chain carries TRBV10-1 and TRBJ2-3; D remains unclear. The CDR3 has 14 residues. V was cut by 6 bases and J by 1 base, with 11 bases left in between. Per the germline V gene, CDR1 is WNHNN and CDR2 is SYGVQD (reference sequence). Here the CDR3 reads CASRHPRCTDTQYF. CDR3 coding DNA: TGCGCCAGCAGGCACCCGAGGTGCACAGATACGCAGTATTTT.

The V gene is TRBV4-3, the J gene TRBJ2-7, with TRBD2 as a possible D gene (6 bases). Trimming removed 1 base from V and 2 bases from J, with 9 bases in between. Germline loops: CDR1 LGHNA, CDR2 YSLEER. This CDR3 spans 14 amino acids. This CDR3 is CASSQGGGTYEQYF. CDR3 in DNA: TGCGCCAGCAGCCAAGGTGGCGGGACCTACGAGCAGTACTTC.

Ten or more counts support this clonotype. V is TRBV29-1 and J is TRBJ2-5, with 9 bases fitting TRBD2. The CDR3 totals 13 residues. V was clipped by 6 bases and J by 0 bases; unmatched bases: 2. Germline-derived CDR1 and CDR2 are SQVTM and ANQGSEA. The CDR3 DNA is TGCAGCGTCAGACTAGCGGACCAAGAGACCCAGTACTTC. Translating gives CSVRLADQETQYF. The variable domain in full, completed from reference TRBV29-1 and TRBJ2-5, reads SAVISQKPSRDICQRGTSLTIQCQVDSQVTMMFWYRQQPGQSLTLIATANQGSEATYESGFVIDKFPISRPNLTFSTLTVSNMSPEDSSIYLCSVRLADQETQYFGPGTRLLVL.

This clonotype was detected ten times or more. This chain links TRBV7-9 with TRBJ1-1; the D gene is possibly TRBD1 (5 bases). The CDR3 spans 16 residues. Trimming cost V 2 bases and J 0 bases, with 13 bases left between them. Germline assignment: CDR1 SEHNR and CDR2 FQNEAQ (reference sequence). CDR3 in amino acids: CASSLIRGGMNTEAFF. The DNA for the CDR3 is TGTGCCAGCAGCTTAATCCGGGGCGGGATGAACACTGAAGCTTTCTTT. Filled out from reference TRBV7-9 and TRBJ1-1, the complete variable domain reads DTGVSQNPRHKITKRGQNVTFRCDPISEHNRLYWYRQTLGQGPEFLTYFQNEAQLEKSRLLSDRFSAERPKGSFSTLEIQRTEQGDSAMYLCASSLIRGGMNTEAFFGQGTRLTVV.

Only a few counts were recorded for this clonotype. J is TRBJ2-3 and V is TRBV18; the D gene is possibly TRBD1 (5 bases). The ends were cut back, 0 bases at V and 5 bases at J, with 6 bases in the middle. The CDR3 contains 13 residues. CDR1 KGHSH and CDR2 LQKENI come from the germline V gene. CDR3 protein: CASSPPGVDTQYF. In DNA, the CDR3 is TGTGCCAGCTCACCACCAGGGGTAGATACGCAGTATTTT.

This clonotype was counted between two and nine times. The chain has TRBV28 and TRBJ2-7, with 9 nucleotides matching TRBD1. Germline loops: CDR1 MDHEN, CDR2 SYDVKM. The V gene end was trimmed by 11 bases and the J gene end by 2 bases; junction bases not matched to a gene: 7. The CDR3 runs 13 residues. CDR3 in DNA: TGTGCCGGCGCCTGGACAGGGGCCTACGAGCAGTACTTC. Translation: CAGAWTGAYEQYF.

This clonotype was recorded at least ten times. The chain links TRBV7-9 to TRBJ1-1; the D gene is possibly TRBD1 (6 bases). The CDR3 loop spans 16 amino acids. Looked up from germline, CDR1 is SEHNR and CDR2 is FQNEAQ (reference sequence). V shed 7 bases and J shed 1 base, with 19 bases lying between them. The CDR3 is CASTHRTGSGNTEAFF. The CDR3 DNA is TGTGCCAGCACCCACCGAACAGGGTCCGGGAACACTGAAGCTTTCTTT.

There are a few counts of this clonotype. Its ends do not fully match the called genes, so a read error is possible. V is TRBV3-1 and J is TRBJ1-2; TRBD1 agrees at 8 bases. CDR1 and CDR2 from the germline V gene are LGHDT and YNNKEL (reference sequence). CDR3 length: 10 amino acids. CDR3 sequence (DNA): TGTGCCAGCGGGTCCCGGGACAGGCACTTC. This sequence encodes CASGSRDRHF. Based on the CDR3 plus reference TRBV3-1 and TRBJ1-2, the full variable domain is DTAVSQTPKYLVTQMGNDKSIKCEQNLGHDTMYWYKQDSKKFLKIMFSYNNKELIINETVPNRFSPKSPDKAHLNLHINSLELGDSAVYFCASGSRDRHFGSGTRLTVV.

This clonotype was observed a few times. V is TRBV15 and J is TRBJ2-7; D possibly uses TRBD1 or TRBD2 (6 bases each). CDR3 length: 15 residues. CDR1 and CDR2 from the germline V gene are LNHNV and YYDKDF (reference sequence). V lost 0 bases and J 5 bases, leaving 14 bases between the germline ends. CDR3 residues: CATSRDRGEVNEQYF. CDR3 DNA sequence: TGTGCCACCAGCAGAGATAGGGGGGAGGTGAACGAGCAGTACTTC.

This clonotype was observed a handful of times. The rearrangement joins TRBV28 to TRBJ2-1, with 10 bases identical to TRBD2. Looked up from germline, CDR1 is MDHEN and CDR2 is SYDVKM. The CDR3 covers 15 residues. V shed 6 bases and J 3 bases; nucleotides not matched to a gene: 5. CDR3 nucleotide sequence: TGTGCCAGCAGAGCCGGGACTAGCGACTACAATGAGCAGTTCTTC. Protein: CASRAGTSDYNEQFF.

The rearrangement uses TRBV7-8 and TRBJ1-5; D gene ambiguous. V was trimmed by 5 bases and J by 9 bases, leaving 11 bases between them. This CDR3 has 12 amino acids. Germline V gene data show CDR1 as SGHVS and CDR2 as FQNEAQ. The CDR3, as DNA: TGTGCCAGCAGCGACGTAGGCCGGCCCCAGCATTTT. It translates to CASSDVGRPQHF.

This clonotype has just a few counts. Relative to the germline gene, one junction end is altered; a read error may explain this. J is TRBJ2-7 and V is TRBV27; D not resolved. Germline CDR1 is MNHEY and CDR2 is SMNVEV (reference sequence). This CDR3 has 10 amino acids. CDR3 region: CASGFYEQYF. The CDR3 nucleotides are TGTGCCAGCGGTTTCTACGAGCAGTACTTC.

There are a few counts of this clonotype. V gene TRBV28 combines with J gene TRBJ1-2; D is ambiguous. The CDR3 extends over 12 amino acids. Germline V CDR1 and CDR2: MDHEN, SYDVKM. The V gene lost 6 bases and the J gene lost 5 bases, with 10 bases spanning the gap. CDR3 region: CASSPLRYGYTF. The DNA of the CDR3 is TGTGCCAGCAGCCCCCTACGGTATGGCTACACCTTC.

This clonotype showed up many times. A junction boundary mismatches the germline segment, possibly from a read error. V and J are TRBV7-7 and TRBJ2-7; D gene unclear. Per the germline V gene, CDR1 is SSHAT and CDR2 is FNYEAQ (reference sequence). This CDR3 spans 15 amino acids. The CDR3 nucleotides are TGTGCTAGCAGCTTTTGGCACTTGGGGTTGGGGGAGCAGTACTTC. As protein: CASSFWHLGLGEQYF.